Listed below are T cell receptor beta chains from one sample, sequenced in a study of PD-L1 blockade in urothelial cancer. This table comes from immunoSEQ multiplex PCR, and its TCRdb copy is limited to in-frame clones, with some not included. Here the sample spans approximately 32,000 clones, roughly 88% being singletons. Specimen: PBMCs, collected around atezolizumab (anti-PD-L1) treatment. These receptors all stem from a man aged 55 to 69 with urothelial cancer. Both conserved end residues are part of each CDR3. Each record gives: D gene, clone size, J gene, V gene, CDR3 protein, CDR3 DNA. The D gene is left open where the match is weak. Size is omitted from some rows. Given values are once, few, many or a class for expanded clones.

d_call: -
clone_size: -
j_call: TRBJ2-5
v_call: TRBV5-1
cdr3_aa: CASSPSIQETQYF
cdr3_nt: TGCGCCAGCAGCCCATCCATCCAAGAGACCCAGTACTTC

d_call: TRBD1
clone_size: -
j_call: TRBJ1-5
v_call: TRBV6-1
cdr3_aa: CASREDRDSNQPQHF
cdr3_nt: TGTGCCAGCAGGGAGGACAGGGATAGCAATCAGCCCCAGCATTTT

d_call: -
clone_size: -
j_call: TRBJ1-6
v_call: TRBV18
cdr3_aa: CASSPQGLNNSPLHF
cdr3_nt: TGTGCCAGCTCACCACAGGGGTTAAATAATTCACCCCTCCACTTT

d_call: TRBD1
clone_size: -
j_call: TRBJ1-4
v_call: TRBV19
cdr3_aa: CACRQGATNEKLFF
cdr3_nt: TGTGCCTGCAGACAGGGGGCAACTAATGAAAAACTGTTTTTT

d_call: TRBD2
clone_size: -
j_call: TRBJ2-5
v_call: TRBV11-3
cdr3_aa: CASSLRTSGYQETQYF
cdr3_nt: TGTGCCAGCAGCTTGAGGACTAGCGGGTACCAAGAGACCCAGTACTTC

d_call: -
clone_size: once
j_call: TRBJ1-2
v_call: TRBV25-1
cdr3_aa: CASSEYLSGYTF
cdr3_nt: TGTGCCAGCAGTGAATATCTCTCTGGCTACACCTTC

d_call: TRBD1
clone_size: -
j_call: TRBJ2-7
v_call: TRBV6-5
cdr3_aa: CASSYETDRAYEQYF
cdr3_nt: TGTGCCAGCAGTTACGAGACGGACAGGGCCTACGAGCAGTACTTC

d_call: -
clone_size: medium-sized
j_call: TRBJ1-2
v_call: TRBV9
cdr3_aa: CASSVGRTNYGYTF
cdr3_nt: TGTGCCAGCAGCGTAGGCAGGACTAACTATGGCTACACCTTC

d_call: -
clone_size: -
j_call: TRBJ2-1
v_call: TRBV18
cdr3_aa: CASSPPRTSSYNEQFF
cdr3_nt: TGTGCCAGCTCACCACCGCGTACTAGCTCGTACAATGAGCAGTTCTTC

d_call: -
clone_size: -
j_call: TRBJ2-3
v_call: TRBV6-5
cdr3_aa: CASSYRGSTDTQYF
cdr3_nt: TGTGCCAGCAGTTACAGAGGTAGCACAGATACGCAGTATTTT